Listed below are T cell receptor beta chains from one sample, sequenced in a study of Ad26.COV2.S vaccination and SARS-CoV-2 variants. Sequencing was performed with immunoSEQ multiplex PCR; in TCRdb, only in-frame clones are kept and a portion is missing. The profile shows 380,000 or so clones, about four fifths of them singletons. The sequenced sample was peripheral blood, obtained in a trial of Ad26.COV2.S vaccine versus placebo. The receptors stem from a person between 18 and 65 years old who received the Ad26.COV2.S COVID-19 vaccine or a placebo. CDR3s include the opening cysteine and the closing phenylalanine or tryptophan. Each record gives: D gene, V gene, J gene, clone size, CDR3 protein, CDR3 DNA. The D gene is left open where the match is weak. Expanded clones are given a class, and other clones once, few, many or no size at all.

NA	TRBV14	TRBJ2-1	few	CASSQLRDEQFF	TGTGCCAGCAGCCAGCTTCGGGATGAGCAGTTCTTC
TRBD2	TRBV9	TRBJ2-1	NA	CASSVLAGPSYNEQFF	TGTGCCAGCAGCGTCCTAGCGGGACCCAGCTACAATGAGCAGTTCTTC
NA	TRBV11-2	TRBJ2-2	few	CASSFDNNPGELFF	TGTGCCAGCAGCTTTGACAATAATCCCGGGGAGCTGTTTTTT
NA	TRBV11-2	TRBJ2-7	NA	CASSLEASSYEQYF	TGTGCCAGCAGCTTAGAAGCGAGCTCCTACGAGCAGTACTTC
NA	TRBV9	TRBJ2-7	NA	CASSVDGRDEQYF	TGTGCCAGCAGCGTAGATGGGCGAGACGAGCAGTACTTC
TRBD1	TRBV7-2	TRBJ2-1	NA	CASSFSGQVYNEQFF	TGTGCCAGCAGCTTCTCGGGACAGGTCTACAATGAGCAGTTCTTC
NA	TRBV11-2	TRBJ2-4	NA	CASSHGRAKNIQYF	TGTGCCAGCAGCCACGGGCGAGCCAAAAACATTCAGTACTTC
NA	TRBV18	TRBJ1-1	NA	CASSPPHGGETEAFF	TGTGCCAGCTCACCTCCCCACGGGGGTGAGACTGAAGCTTTCTTT
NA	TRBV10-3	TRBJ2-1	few	CASETGASSYNEQFF	TGTGCCTCGGAAACGGGGGCGAGCTCCTACAATGAGCAGTTCTTC
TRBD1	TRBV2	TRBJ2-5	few	CASSWDREILETQYF	TGTGCCAGCAGTTGGGACAGGGAGATTTTGGAGACCCAGTACTTC
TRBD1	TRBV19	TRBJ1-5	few	CASSVQGAHQPQHF	TGTGCCAGTAGTGTACAGGGGGCGCATCAGCCCCAGCATTTT
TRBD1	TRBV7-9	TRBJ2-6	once	CASSGTGGGPLGANVLTF	TGTGCCAGCAGCGGGACAGGGGGTGGACCCCTCGGGGCCAACGTCCTGACTTTC
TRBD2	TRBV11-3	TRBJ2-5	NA	CASSSGLAVGLGAQYF	TGTGCCAGCAGCTCCGGACTAGCAGTCGGGTTAGGGGCCCAGTACTTC
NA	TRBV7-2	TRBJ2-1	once	CASSLEAADPYNEQFF	TGTGCCAGCAGCTTAGAGGCCGCGGACCCCTACAATGAGCAGTTCTTC
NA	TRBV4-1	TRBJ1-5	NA	CASSQEPGNQPQHF	TGCGCCAGCAGCCAAGAACCGGGCAATCAGCCCCAGCATTTT
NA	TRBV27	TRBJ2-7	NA	CASSSYRDGHEQYF	TGTGCCAGCAGTTCTTACCGGGACGGGCACGAGCAGTACTTC
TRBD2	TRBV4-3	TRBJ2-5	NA	CASSPDPGLAGETQYF	TGCGCCAGCAGCCCCGACCCGGGACTAGCGGGGGAGACCCAGTACTTC
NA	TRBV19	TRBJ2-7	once	CASSPLVGAVYEQYF	TGTGCCAGTAGTCCCCTAGTAGGGGCAGTGTACGAGCAGTACTTC
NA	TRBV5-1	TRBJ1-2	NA	CASSLSENYGYTF	TGCGCCAGCAGCTTGTCAGAGAATTATGGCTACACCTTC
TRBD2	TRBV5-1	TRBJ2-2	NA	CASSARTSGGYTGELFF	TGCGCCAGCAGCGCGCGGACTAGCGGGGGATATACCGGGGAGCTGTTTTTT
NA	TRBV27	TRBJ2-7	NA	CASSPRRGVYEQYF	TGTGCCAGCAGTCCCCGACGGGGAGTCTACGAGCAGTACTTC
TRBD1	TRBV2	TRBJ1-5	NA	CASSDTTDRDNSGWNQPQHF	TGTGCCAGCAGTGACACCACGGACAGGGATAATTCGGGTTGGAATCAGCCCCAGCATTTT
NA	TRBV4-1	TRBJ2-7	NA	CASSQPLRSSWDEQYF	TGCGCCAGCAGCCAACCCCTGAGGAGTTCTTGGGACGAGCAGTACTTC
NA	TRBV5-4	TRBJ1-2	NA	CASSGTGAQVYTF	TGTGCCAGCAGCGGGACGGGGGCCCAGGTCTACACCTTC
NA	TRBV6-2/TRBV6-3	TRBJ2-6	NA	CASSAFSGANVLTF	TGTGCCAGCAGCGCTTTCTCTGGGGCCAACGTCCTGACTTTC
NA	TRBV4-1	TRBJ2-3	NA	CASSHPLDTQYF	TGCGCCAGCAGCCACCCGTTGGATACGCAGTATTTT
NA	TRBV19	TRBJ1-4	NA	CASSMGGWDEKLFF	TGTGCCAGTAGTATGGGGGGCTGGGATGAAAAACTGTTTTTT
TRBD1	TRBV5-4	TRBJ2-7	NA	CASSPGTGKSGYEQYF	TGTGCCAGCAGCCCGGGGACAGGGAAAAGCGGCTACGAGCAGTACTTC
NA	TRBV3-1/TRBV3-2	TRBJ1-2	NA	CASSQPGAGYGYTF	TGTGCCAGCAGCCAGCCGGGGGCCGGATATGGCTACACCTTC
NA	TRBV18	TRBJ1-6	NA	CASSPYGSNSPLHF	TGTGCCAGCTCACCATACGGCAGCAATTCACCCCTCCACTTT
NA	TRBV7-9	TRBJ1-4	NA	CASSLDSSNEKLFF	TGTGCCAGCAGCCTGGACAGTAGTAATGAAAAACTGTTTTTT
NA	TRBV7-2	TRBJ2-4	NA	CASSFSSGGNIQYF	TGTGCCAGCAGCTTCTCTTCAGGTGGGAACATTCAGTACTTC
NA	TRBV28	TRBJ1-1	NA	CASRGRQNTEAFF	TGTGCCAGCAGGGGACGGCAGAACACTGAAGCTTTCTTT
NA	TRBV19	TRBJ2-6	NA	CASSIRGGANVLTF	TGTGCCAGTAGTATCCGAGGTGGGGCCAACGTCCTGACTTTC
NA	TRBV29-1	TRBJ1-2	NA	CSVVTGPYGYTF	TGCAGCGTTGTGACAGGACCCTATGGCTACACCTTC
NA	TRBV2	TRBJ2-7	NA	CASSISNEQYF	TGTGCCAGCAGCATAAGCAACGAGCAGTACTTC
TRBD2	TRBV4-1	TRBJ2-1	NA	CASSQRTSGISYNEQFF	TGCGCCAGCAGCCAACGGACTAGCGGGATTTCCTACAATGAGCAGTTCTTC